This T cell receptor (beta chain) was found in a study of CD8 T cells in Susac syndrome. Regarding the study as a whole: The greatest CD8+ clonal expansion in Susac occurred in TEMRA cells and in active patients.

This CDR3 has 13 amino acids. Trimming took 3 bases from V and 6 from J, leaving 12 bases between them. TCR beta sequencing was performed on blood CD8+ and CD4+ T cells. TEMRA cells were FACS-enriched, with CD8+ and CD4+ T cells isolated negatively. There are a few counts of this clonotype. The target antigen is unknown. cDNA came from roughly 0.53 to 1 ug RNA primed by random hexamers. With immunoSEQ multiplex PCR, TCR beta CDR3 was amplified across 54 Vbeta and 13 Jbeta. In TCRdb, the immunoSEQ multiplex PCR reads were re-called with MiXCR into one record per CDR3 protein. This sample has around 85,000 distinct CDR3 sequences, with around 95% found just once.

V gene TRBV12-3 or TRBV12-4 combines with J gene TRBJ2-7; D perhaps matches TRBD2 (6 bases). The TCR sequence derives from a human donor with Susac syndrome. Sequenced input: CD8+ T cells from PBMCs. The CDR3 DNA sequence: TGTGCCAGCAGTTTCGGGACTGGCTCCGAGCAGTACTTC. Protein sequence: CASSFGTGSEQYF.